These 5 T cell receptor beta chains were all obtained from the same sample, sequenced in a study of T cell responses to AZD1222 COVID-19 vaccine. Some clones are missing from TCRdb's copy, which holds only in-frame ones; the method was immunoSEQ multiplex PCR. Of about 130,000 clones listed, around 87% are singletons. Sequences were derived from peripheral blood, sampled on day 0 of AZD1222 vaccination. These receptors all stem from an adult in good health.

The CDR3 is CASSLVVKGGRSYTF. As DNA, the CDR3 is TGTGCCAGCAGCTTAGTTGTGAAAGGCGGGAGGAGCTACACCTTC. This chain links TRBV11-2 with TRBJ1-2; D unclear. Germline assignment: CDR1 SGHAT and CDR2 FQNNGV. The CDR3 spans 15 residues. Trimming removed 1 base at V and 9 bases at J, with 18 bases between.

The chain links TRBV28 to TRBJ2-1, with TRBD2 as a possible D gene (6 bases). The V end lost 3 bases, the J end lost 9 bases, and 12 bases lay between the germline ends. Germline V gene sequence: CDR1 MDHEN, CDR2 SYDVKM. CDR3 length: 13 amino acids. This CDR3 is CASSFPGDGEQFF. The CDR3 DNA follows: TGTGCCAGCAGTTTCCCGGGGGATGGTGAGCAGTTCTTC.

The DNA of the CDR3 is TGTGCCAGCTCACCACCTCTGGGACAGGGCTCGAACGAGCAGTACTTC. Translation gives CASSPPLGQGSNEQYF. This chain joins TRBV18 and TRBJ2-7, with 9 bases that match TRBD1. The CDR3 is made up of 16 amino acids. V trimming: 0 bases; J trimming: 5 bases; junction bases outside the gene matches: 8. Germline V gene data show CDR1 as KGHSH and CDR2 as LQKENI.

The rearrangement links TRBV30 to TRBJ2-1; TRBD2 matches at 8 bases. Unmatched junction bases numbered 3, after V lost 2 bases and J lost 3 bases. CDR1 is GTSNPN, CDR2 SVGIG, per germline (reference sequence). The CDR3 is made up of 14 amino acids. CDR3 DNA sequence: TGTGCCTGGAGTTGGAGCGGGAGCTACAATGAGCAGTTCTTC. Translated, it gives CAWSWSGSYNEQFF.

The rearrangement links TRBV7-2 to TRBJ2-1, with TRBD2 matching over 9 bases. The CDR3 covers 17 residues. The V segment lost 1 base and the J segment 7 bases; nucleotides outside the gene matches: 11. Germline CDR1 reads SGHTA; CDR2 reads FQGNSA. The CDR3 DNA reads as TGTGCCAGCAGCTTAGAGGTTAGCGGGAGTATCAAAAATGAGCAGTTCTTC. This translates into CASSLEVSGSIKNEQFF.